Listed here are 21 T cell receptor beta chains from one sample, sequenced in a study of T cell responses to AZD1222 COVID-19 vaccine. Assay: immunoSEQ multiplex PCR; the TCRdb copy retains only in-frame clones and omits some. The sample holds approximately 110,000 clones, approximately 88% seen once. The sequencing here drew on peripheral blood, taken 28 days after the second AZD1222 dose. Every receptor here comes from an adult who received the AZD1222 COVID-19 vaccine.

This rearrangement joins TRBV13 to TRBJ1-3; D ambiguous. Per the germline V gene, CDR1 is PRHDT and CDR2 is FYEKMQ (reference sequence). The CDR3 is 16 amino acids. The V end was cut by 1 base, the J end by 0 bases, with 10 bases between. Here the CDR3 reads CASSLEGSNSGNTIYF. CDR3 nucleotides: TGTGCCAGCAGCTTAGAAGGCAGCAACTCTGGAAACACCATATATTTT.

This clone showed up just a few times. The chain carries TRBV5-4 and TRBJ1-2, with D possibly being TRBD1 (5 bases). Trimming left V 4 bases short and J 3 bases short, with 10 bases between. Germline V gene sequence: CDR1 SGHNT, CDR2 YYREEE (reference sequence). CDR3 length equals 13 residues. The CDR3 loop is CASSRGVDYGYTF. The CDR3 nucleotides are TGTGCCAGCAGCAGAGGGGTGGACTATGGCTACACCTTC.

Regarding this clone: This may come from a read error, since a much larger clone is one base off. This sample includes further DNA sequences coding for the same CDR3. V and J are TRBV2 and TRBJ2-1; D is unclear. The CDR3 sequence is 11 residues long. V lost 7 bases and J lost 5, with 6 bases in between. CDR1 and CDR2 from the germline V gene are SNHLY and FYNNEI. The CDR3 protein is CASTRNNEQFF. CDR3 in DNA: TGTGCCAGCACCCGCAACAATGAGCAGTTCTTC.

The V gene is TRBV7-8, the J gene TRBJ2-5; D is perhaps TRBD2 (5 bases). V was shortened by 5 bases and J by 5 bases, with 9 bases between the two germline ends. CDR3 length equals 12 residues. Germline assignment: CDR1 SGHVS and CDR2 FQNEAQ. CDR3 DNA: TGTGCCAGCAGCCCACTAGGCGAGACCCAGTACTTC. It is translated as CASSPLGETQYF.

V usage is TRBV2 and J usage is TRBJ1-4, with D hard to call. The V end lost 7 bases, the J end lost 6 bases, and 15 bases lay between the germline ends. This CDR3 spans 14 amino acids. The germline gives CDR1 SNHLY, CDR2 FYNNEI. The CDR3 reads CASNEGSGDEKLFF. The CDR3 DNA reads TGTGCCAGCAACGAGGGCTCTGGAGATGAAAAACTGTTTTTT. The full variable domain, in which reference TRBV2 and TRBJ1-4 provide the parts outside the CDR3, is EPEVTQTPSHQVTQMGQEVILRCVPISNHLYFYWYRQILGQKVEFLVSFYNNEISEKSEIFDDQFSVERPDGSNFTLKIRSTKLEDSAMYFCASNEGSGDEKLFFGSGTQLSVL.

The V gene is TRBV10-2, the J gene TRBJ1-1; 10 nucleotides align to TRBD1. Trimming at V came to 8 bases and at J to 7 bases, leaving 16 bases not matched to a gene. This CDR3 is built from 16 residues. In germline, CDR1 is WSHSY, CDR2 SAAADI. CDR3: CASSGQGYPGGVEAFF. CDR3 coding DNA: TGCGCCAGCTCGGGACAGGGGTATCCCGGCGGTGTTGAAGCTTTCTTT.

The chain uses TRBV5-1 and TRBJ2-7, with D unclear. Germline CDR1 SGHRS, CDR2 YFSETQ. The CDR3 covers 15 residues. Deletions cut 0 bases from V and 3 bases from J, with 13 bases between. CDR3 nucleotides: TGCGCCAGCAGCTTGGGATCCGCCACGGTCTACGAGCAGTACTTC. This sequence encodes CASSLGSATVYEQYF.

The CDR3 DNA reads TGTGCCAGTAGTAGAACCTCTCAGGGAAACACTGAAGCTTTCTTT. Translated, it gives CASSRTSQGNTEAFF. The chain carries TRBV19 and TRBJ1-1; tentatively, D is TRBD1 (5 bases). The CDR3 length is 15 residues. Trimming took 4 bases from V and 2 from J, leaving 14 bases between them. Germline values: CDR1 LNHDA, CDR2 SQIVND (reference sequence).

Concerning this clone itself: The same CDR3 arises from other DNA sequences in this sample as well. This chain joins TRBV28 and TRBJ2-2; TRBD1 matches at 10 bases. Trimming cost V 10 bases and J 5 bases; bases outside gene matches: 10. This CDR3 spans 15 amino acids. Germline V gene data show CDR1 as MDHEN and CDR2 as SYDVKM. This CDR3 reads CAIQDRGAGTGELFF. In DNA form, the CDR3 reads TGTGCCATCCAGGACAGGGGGGCGGGGACCGGGGAGCTGTTTTTT. The full variable domain, rest sourced from reference TRBV28 and TRBJ2-2, is DVKVTQSSRYLVKRTGEKVFLECVQDMDHENMFWYRQDPGLGLRLIYFSYDVKMKEKGDIPEGYSVSREKKERFSLILESASTNQTSMYLCAIQDRGAGTGELFFGEGSRLTVL.

V and J are TRBV27 and TRBJ1-1; D ambiguous. The CDR3 contains 14 residues. In germline, CDR1 is MNHEY, CDR2 SMNVEV (reference sequence). V shed 7 bases and J shed 1 base, with 13 bases lying between them. The CDR3 sequence: CASTPYTGNTEAFF. CDR3 sequence (DNA): TGTGCCAGCACCCCCTACACGGGGAACACTGAAGCTTTCTTT.

The chain joins TRBV5-1 to TRBJ1-2, with a weak D call TRBD1 (5 bases). The CDR3 is 13 amino acids. V lost 3 bases, J lost 7 bases, and 13 bases lay in between. Germline V CDR1 and CDR2: SGHRS, YFSETQ. The CDR3 DNA reads as TGCGCCAGCAGCTCGTCAGGGACGGCTGGCTACACCTTC. It yields the protein CASSSSGTAGYTF. Together with reference TRBV5-1 and TRBJ1-2, the CDR3 gives the full variable domain: KAGVTQTPRYLIKTRGQQVTLSCSPISGHRSVSWYQQTPGQGLQFLFEYFSETQRNKGNFPGRFSGRQFSNSRSEMNVSTLELGDSALYLCASSSSGTAGYTFGSGTRLTVV.

The gene calls are TRBV19 and TRBJ2-7; 8 nucleotides match TRBD1. Germline-derived CDR1 and CDR2 are LNHDA and SQIVND (reference sequence). Unmatched junction bases numbered 3, after V lost 2 bases and J lost 0 bases. There are 15 residues in the CDR3. This CDR3 reads CASSIIGTGSYEQYF. In DNA form, the CDR3 reads TGTGCCAGTAGTATAATTGGGACAGGCTCCTACGAGCAGTACTTC.

The rearrangement links TRBV27 to TRBJ2-7; D is undetermined. The CDR3 covers 14 residues. CDR1 MNHEY and CDR2 SMNVEV come from the germline V gene (reference sequence). Trimming took 5 bases from V and 1 from J, leaving 12 bases between them. For the CDR3, the DNA is TGTGCCAGCAGTCTTACCTTTCTGTCCTACGAGCAGTACTTC. It specifies CASSLTFLSYEQYF.

The chain carries TRBV5-1 and TRBJ1-4; 7 bases are shared with TRBD1. V dropped 4 bases and J dropped 3; count of bases not matched to a gene: 3. There are 14 residues in the CDR3. Germline lookup yields CDR1 SGHRS and CDR2 YFSETQ. Written as DNA, the CDR3 is TGCGCCAGCAGCCGCGGGACAGCTAATGAAAAACTGTTTTTT. This encodes CASSRGTANEKLFF.

The CDR3 nucleotides are TGTGCCAGCAGCGTAGGAACAGATACGCAGTATTTT. Amino acids: CASSVGTDTQYF. The chain carries TRBV7-9 and TRBJ2-3; D not resolved. Looked up from germline, CDR1 is SEHNR and CDR2 is FQNEAQ (reference sequence). The V end lost 5 bases, the J end lost 3 bases, and 6 bases lay between the germline ends. CDR3 length equals 12 residues.

The rearrangement joins TRBV29-1 to TRBJ1-1; 7 nucleotides align to TRBD1. Trimming at V came to 4 bases and at J to 1 base, leaving 3 bases not matched to a gene. CDR1 is SQVTM and CDR2 is ANQGSEA in the germline V gene. The CDR3 sequence is 13 residues long. Here the CDR3 DNA reads TGCAGCGTTGCAGGACAGGAGAACACTGAAGCTTTCTTT. It translates to CSVAGQENTEAFF.

CDR3 bases: TGTGCCACCCGTTCCGGGGAAGGCAATGAGCAGTTCTTC. Protein product: CATRSGEGNEQFF. The chain joins TRBV13 to TRBJ2-1; D is perhaps TRBD2 (5 bases). Per the germline V gene, CDR1 is PRHDT and CDR2 is FYEKMQ (reference sequence). Trimming stripped 10 bases from V and 6 bases from J, with 16 bases between. The CDR3 is 13 amino acids.

The J gene is TRBJ1-1, the V gene TRBV7-2; D is uncertain. This CDR3 contains 14 residues. Trimming shortened V by 1 base and J by 4 bases, and 10 bases separated the two germline ends. Per the germline V gene, CDR1 is SGHTA and CDR2 is FQGNSA. The CDR3 reads CASSLDRGSTEAFF. CDR3 in DNA: TGTGCCAGCAGCTTAGACCGAGGGTCCACTGAAGCTTTCTTT.

The chain employs TRBV28 and TRBJ1-1; D is unresolved. The germline CDR1 and CDR2 sequences are MDHEN and SYDVKM. This CDR3 comprises 16 residues. Trimming took 2 bases from V and 7 from J, leaving 20 bases between them. The CDR3 region has the DNA TGTGCCAGCAGTTTACGCCCCCTCTCACGGGCCCTTGAAGCTTTCTTT. Its translation is CASSLRPLSRALEAFF.

The V gene is TRBV2, the J gene TRBJ1-1; D not resolved. The CDR3 runs to 12 residues. V lost 4 bases, J lost 6 bases, and 9 bases lay in between. Germline V gene data show CDR1 as SNHLY and CDR2 as FYNNEI. CDR3 residues: CASSGGEAEAFF. The CDR3 DNA sequence: TGTGCCAGCAGTGGGGGTGAGGCTGAAGCTTTCTTT.

The V gene is TRBV6-5, the J gene TRBJ1-2; TRBD1 aligns across 7 bases. This CDR3 comprises 13 residues. Trimming at V came to 7 bases and at J to 8 bases, leaving 10 bases not matched to a gene. Germline V gene sequence: CDR1 MNHEY, CDR2 SVGAGI. The CDR3 protein is CASTPGTVRGYTF. CDR3 DNA sequence: TGTGCCAGCACTCCCGGGACAGTTAGAGGCTACACCTTC.